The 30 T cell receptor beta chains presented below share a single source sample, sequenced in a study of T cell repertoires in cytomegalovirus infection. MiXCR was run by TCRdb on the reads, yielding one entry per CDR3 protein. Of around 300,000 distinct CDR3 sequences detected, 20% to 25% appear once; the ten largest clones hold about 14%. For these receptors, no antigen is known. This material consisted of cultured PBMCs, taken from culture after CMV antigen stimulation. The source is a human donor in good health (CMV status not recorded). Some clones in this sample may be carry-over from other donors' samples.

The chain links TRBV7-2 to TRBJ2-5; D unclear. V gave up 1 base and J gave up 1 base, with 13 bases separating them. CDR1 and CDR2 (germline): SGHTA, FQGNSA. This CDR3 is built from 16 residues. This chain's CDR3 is CASSLERLRSQETQYF. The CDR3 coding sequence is TGTGCCAGCAGCTTAGAAAGGCTTAGGAGCCAAGAGACCCAGTACTTC.

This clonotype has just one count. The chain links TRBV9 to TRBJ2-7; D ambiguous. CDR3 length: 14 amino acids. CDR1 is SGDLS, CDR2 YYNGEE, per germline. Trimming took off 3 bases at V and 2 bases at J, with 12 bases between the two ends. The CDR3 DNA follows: TGTGCCAGCAGCGATCCCGGACCTCCCTACGAGCAGTACTTC. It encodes CASSDPGPPYEQYF.

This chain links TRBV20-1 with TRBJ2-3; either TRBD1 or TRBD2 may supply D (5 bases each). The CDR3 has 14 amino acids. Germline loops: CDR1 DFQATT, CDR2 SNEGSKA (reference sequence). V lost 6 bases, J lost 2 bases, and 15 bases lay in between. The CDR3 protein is CSAIARGFTDTQYF. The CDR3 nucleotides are TGCAGTGCAATAGCGAGGGGATTCACAGATACGCAGTATTTT.

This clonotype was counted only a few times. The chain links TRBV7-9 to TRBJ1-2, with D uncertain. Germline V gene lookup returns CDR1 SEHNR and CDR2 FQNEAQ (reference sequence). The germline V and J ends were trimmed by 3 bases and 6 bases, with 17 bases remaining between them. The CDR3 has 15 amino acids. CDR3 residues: CASSLVDLPPDGYTF. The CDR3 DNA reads TGTGCCAGCAGCTTGGTCGACCTACCGCCGGATGGCTACACCTTC.

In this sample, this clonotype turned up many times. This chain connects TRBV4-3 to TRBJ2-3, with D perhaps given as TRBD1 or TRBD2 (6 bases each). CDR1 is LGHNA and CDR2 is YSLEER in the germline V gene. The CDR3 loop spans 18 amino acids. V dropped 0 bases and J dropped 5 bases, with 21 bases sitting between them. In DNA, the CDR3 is TGCGCCAGCAGCCAAGATCTCCACAGGGTAGTAGCGGTAGATACGCAGTATTTT. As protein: CASSQDLHRVVAVDTQYF.

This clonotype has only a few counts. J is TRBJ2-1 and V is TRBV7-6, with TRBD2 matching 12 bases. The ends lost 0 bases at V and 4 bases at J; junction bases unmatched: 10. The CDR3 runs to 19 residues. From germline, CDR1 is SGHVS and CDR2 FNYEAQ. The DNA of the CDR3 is TGTGCCAGCAGCTTAGCTCTAGCGGGAGGGACTTTTGGGTACAATGAGCAGTTCTTC. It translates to CASSLALAGGTFGYNEQFF.

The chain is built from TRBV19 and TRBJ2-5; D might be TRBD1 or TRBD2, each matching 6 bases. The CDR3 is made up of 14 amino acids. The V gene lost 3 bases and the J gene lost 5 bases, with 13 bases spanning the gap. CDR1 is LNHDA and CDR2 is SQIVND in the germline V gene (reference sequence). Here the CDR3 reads CASSILGGSETQYF. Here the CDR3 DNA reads TGTGCCAGTAGTATTCTCGGGGGCTCGGAGACCCAGTACTTC.

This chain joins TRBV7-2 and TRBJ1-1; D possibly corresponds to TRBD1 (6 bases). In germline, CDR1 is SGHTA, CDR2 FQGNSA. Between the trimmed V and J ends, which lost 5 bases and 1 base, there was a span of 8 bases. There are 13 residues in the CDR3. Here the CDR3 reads CASSKQGNTEAFF. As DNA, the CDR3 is TGTGCCAGCAGCAAACAGGGGAACACTGAAGCTTTCTTT.

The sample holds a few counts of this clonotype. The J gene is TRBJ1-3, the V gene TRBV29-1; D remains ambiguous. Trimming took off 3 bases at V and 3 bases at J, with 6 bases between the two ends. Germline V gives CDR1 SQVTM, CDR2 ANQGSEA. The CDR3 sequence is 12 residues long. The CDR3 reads CSVDSVGNTIYF. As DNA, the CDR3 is TGCAGCGTTGATTCGGTTGGAAACACCATATATTTT.

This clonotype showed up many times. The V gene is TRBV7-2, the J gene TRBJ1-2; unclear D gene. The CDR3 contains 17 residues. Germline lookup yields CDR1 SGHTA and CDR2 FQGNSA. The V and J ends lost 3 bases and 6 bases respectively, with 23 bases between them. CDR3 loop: CASSFALGGEGGDGYTF. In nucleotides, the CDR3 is TGTGCCAGCAGCTTTGCTTTGGGCGGGGAGGGCGGGGATGGCTACACCTTC.

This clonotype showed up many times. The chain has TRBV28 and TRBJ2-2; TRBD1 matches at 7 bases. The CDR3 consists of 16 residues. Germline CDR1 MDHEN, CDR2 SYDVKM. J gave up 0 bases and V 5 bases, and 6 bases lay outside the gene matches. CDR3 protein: CASSPWDSANTGELFF. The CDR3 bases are TGTGCCAGCAGTCCTTGGGACAGCGCGAACACCGGGGAGCTGTTTTTT.

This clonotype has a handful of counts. The CDR3 loop is CSARDIFGNTEAFF. CDR3 sequence (DNA): TGCAGTGCTAGAGATATCTTTGGGAACACTGAAGCTTTCTTT. The chain joins TRBV20-1 to TRBJ1-1; D remains unclear. With 0 bases removed from V and 1 base from J, the gap between germline ends came to 9 bases. Germline V gene lookup returns CDR1 DFQATT and CDR2 SNEGSKA (reference sequence). This CDR3 spans 14 amino acids.

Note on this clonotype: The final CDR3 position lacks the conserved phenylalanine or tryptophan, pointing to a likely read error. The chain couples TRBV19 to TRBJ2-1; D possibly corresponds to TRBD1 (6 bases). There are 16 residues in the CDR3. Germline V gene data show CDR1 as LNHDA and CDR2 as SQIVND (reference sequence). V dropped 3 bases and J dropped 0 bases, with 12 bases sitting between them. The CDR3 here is CASSIKAGASYNEQFC. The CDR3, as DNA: TGTGCCAGTAGTATTAAGGCAGGGGCCTCCTACAATGAGCAGTTCTGC.

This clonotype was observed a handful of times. Written as DNA, the CDR3 is TGTGCCAGTAGTCACCGAGGGTCTGGAAACACCATATATTTT. Its protein product is CASSHRGSGNTIYF. The V gene is TRBV19, the J gene TRBJ1-3, with D uncertain. CDR1 is LNHDA and CDR2 is SQIVND in the germline V gene (reference sequence). This CDR3 region has 14 residues. Between the trimmed V and J ends, which lost 5 bases and 1 base, there was a span of 9 bases.

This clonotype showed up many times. CDR3 sequence: CASSLVAGGGNNEQFF. The CDR3 DNA sequence: TGTGCCAGCAGCTTAGTGGCGGGAGGCGGGAACAATGAGCAGTTCTTC. The J gene is TRBJ2-1, the V gene TRBV7-2; 8 bases fit TRBD2. V lost 1 base and J lost 5; bases outside the gene matches: 7. CDR1 and CDR2 (germline): SGHTA, FQGNSA. CDR3 length: 16 amino acids.

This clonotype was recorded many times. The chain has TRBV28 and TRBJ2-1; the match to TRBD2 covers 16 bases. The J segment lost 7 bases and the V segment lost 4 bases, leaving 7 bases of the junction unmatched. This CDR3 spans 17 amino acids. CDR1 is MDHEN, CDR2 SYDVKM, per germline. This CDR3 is CASSSQGLAGGLNEQFF. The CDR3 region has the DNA TGTGCCAGCAGTTCCCAGGGACTAGCGGGAGGGTTAAATGAGCAGTTCTTC.

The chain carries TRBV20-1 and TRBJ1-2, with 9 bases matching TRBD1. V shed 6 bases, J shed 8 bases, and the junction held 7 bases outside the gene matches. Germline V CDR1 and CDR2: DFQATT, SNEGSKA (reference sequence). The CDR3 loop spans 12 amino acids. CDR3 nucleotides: TGCAGTGCCAACCGGGACAGGGAAGGCTACACCTTC. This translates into CSANRDREGYTF.

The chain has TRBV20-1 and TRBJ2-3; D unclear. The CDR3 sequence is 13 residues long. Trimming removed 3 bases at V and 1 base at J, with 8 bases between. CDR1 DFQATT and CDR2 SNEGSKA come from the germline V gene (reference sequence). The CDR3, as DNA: TGCAGTGCTAGTTTGACTGGCACAGATACGCAGTATTTT. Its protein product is CSASLTGTDTQYF.

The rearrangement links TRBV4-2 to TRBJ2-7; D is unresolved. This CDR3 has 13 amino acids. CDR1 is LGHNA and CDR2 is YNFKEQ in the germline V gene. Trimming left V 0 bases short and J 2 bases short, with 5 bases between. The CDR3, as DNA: TGTGCCAGCAGCCAAGATGGGGCCTACGAGCAGTACTTC. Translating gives CASSQDGAYEQYF.

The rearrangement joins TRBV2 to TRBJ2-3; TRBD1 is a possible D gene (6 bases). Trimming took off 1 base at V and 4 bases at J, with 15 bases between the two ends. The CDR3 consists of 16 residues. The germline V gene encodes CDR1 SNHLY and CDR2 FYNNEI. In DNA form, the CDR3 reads TGTGCCAGCAGTGAAGGTCCAGGGGTAACCTCAGATACGCAGTATTTT. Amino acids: CASSEGPGVTSDTQYF.

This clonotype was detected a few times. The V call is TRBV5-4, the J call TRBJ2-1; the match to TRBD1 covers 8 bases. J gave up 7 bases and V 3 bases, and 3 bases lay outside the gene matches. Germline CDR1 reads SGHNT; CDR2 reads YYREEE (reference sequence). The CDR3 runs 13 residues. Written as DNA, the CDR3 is TGTGCCAGCAGCTCAAGGACAGGGAATGAGCAGTTCTTC. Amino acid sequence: CASSSRTGNEQFF. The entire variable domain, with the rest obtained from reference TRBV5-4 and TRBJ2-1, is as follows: ETGVTQSPTHLIKTRGQQVTLRCSSQSGHNTVSWYQQALGQGPQFIFQYYREEENGRGNFPPRFSGLQFPNYSSELNVNALELDDSALYLCASSSRTGNEQFFGPGTRLTVL.

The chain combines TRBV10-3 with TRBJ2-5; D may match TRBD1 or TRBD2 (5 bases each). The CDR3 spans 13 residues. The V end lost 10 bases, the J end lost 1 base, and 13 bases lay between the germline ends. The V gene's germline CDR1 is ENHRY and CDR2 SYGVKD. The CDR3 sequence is CATNFGGQETQYF. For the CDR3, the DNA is TGTGCCACCAACTTTGGGGGCCAAGAGACCCAGTACTTC.

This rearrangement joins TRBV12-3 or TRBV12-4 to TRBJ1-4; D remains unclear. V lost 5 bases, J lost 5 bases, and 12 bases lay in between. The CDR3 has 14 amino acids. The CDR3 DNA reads TGTGCCAGCAGTACCTGGGTCTTAAATGAAAAACTGTTTTTT. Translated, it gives CASSTWVLNEKLFF.

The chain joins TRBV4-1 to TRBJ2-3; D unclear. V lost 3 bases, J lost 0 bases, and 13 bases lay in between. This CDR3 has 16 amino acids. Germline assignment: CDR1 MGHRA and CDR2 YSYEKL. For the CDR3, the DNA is TGCGCCAGCAGCCAGGCGACTGGAACTAGCACAGATACGCAGTATTTT. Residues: CASSQATGTSTDTQYF.

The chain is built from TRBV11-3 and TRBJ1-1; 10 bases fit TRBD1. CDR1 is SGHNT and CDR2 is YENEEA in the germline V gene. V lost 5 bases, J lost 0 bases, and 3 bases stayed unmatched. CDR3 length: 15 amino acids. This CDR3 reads CASSTGQGMNTEAFF. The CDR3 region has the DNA TGTGCCAGCAGCACGGGACAGGGGATGAACACTGAAGCTTTCTTT.

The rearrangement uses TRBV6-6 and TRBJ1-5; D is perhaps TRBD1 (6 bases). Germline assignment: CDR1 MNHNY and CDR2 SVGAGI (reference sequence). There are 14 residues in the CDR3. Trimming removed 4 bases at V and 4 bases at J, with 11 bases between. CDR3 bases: TGTGCCAGCAGTTGGGACAAGTCAAATCAGCCCCAGCATTTT. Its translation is CASSWDKSNQPQHF.

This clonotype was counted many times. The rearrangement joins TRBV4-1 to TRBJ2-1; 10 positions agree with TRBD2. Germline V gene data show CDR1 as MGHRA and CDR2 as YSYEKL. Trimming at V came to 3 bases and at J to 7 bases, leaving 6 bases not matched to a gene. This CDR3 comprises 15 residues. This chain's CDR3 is CASSQLAGVSNEQFF. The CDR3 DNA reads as TGCGCCAGCAGCCAGCTAGCGGGAGTTTCTAATGAGCAGTTCTTC.

CDR3: CATSNGANVLTF. CDR3 nucleotide sequence: TGTGCCACCAGTAATGGGGCCAACGTCCTGACTTTC. The chain couples TRBV24-1 to TRBJ2-6; D is uncertain. Trimming shortened V by 6 bases and J by 3 bases, and 2 bases separated the two germline ends. Per the germline V gene, CDR1 is KGHDR and CDR2 is SFDVKD. This CDR3 contains 12 residues.

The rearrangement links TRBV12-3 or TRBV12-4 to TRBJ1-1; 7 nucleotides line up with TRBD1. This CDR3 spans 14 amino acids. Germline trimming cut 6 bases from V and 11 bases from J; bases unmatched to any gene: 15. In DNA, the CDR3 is TGTGCCAGCAGACCGCTCACTCAGACAGGGAGGGCTTTCTTT. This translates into CASRPLTQTGRAFF.

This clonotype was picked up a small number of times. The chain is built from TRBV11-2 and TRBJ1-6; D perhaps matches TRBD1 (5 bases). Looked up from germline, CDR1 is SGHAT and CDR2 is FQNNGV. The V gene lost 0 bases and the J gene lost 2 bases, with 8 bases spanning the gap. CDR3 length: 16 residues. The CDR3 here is CASSLDPGTYNSPLHF. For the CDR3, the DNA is TGTGCCAGCAGCTTAGATCCAGGGACCTATAATTCACCCCTCCACTTT.